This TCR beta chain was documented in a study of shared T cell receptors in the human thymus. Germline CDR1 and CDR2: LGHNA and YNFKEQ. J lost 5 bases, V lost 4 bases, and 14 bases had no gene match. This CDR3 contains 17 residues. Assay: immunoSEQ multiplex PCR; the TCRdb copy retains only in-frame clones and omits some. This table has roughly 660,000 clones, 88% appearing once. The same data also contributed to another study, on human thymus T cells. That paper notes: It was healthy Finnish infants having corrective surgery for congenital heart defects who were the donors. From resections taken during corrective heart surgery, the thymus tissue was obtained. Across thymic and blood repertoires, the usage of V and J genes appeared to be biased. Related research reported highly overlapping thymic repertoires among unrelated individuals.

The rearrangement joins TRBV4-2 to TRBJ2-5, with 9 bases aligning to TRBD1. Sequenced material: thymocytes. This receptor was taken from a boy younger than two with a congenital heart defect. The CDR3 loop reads CASSRIRDREVGETQYF. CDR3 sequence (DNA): TGTGCCAGCAGCCGGATCCGGGACAGGGAGGTTGGGGAGACCCAGTACTTC.